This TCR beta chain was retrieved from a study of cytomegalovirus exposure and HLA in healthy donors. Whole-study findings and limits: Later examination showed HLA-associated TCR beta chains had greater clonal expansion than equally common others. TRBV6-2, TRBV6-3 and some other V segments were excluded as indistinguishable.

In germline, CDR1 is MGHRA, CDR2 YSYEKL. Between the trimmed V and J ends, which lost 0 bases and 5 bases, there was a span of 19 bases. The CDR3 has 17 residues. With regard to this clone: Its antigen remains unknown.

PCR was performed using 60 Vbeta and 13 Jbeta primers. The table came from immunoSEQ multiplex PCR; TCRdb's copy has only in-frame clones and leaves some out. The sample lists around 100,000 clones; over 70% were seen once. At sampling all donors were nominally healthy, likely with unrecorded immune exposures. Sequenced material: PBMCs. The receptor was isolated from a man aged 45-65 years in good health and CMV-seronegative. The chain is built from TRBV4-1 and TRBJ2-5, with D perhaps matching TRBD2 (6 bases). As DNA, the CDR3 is TGCGCCAGCAGCCAAGAAGGCGGAGGGCTCGACGGGGAGACCCAGTACTTC. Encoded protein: CASSQEGGGLDGETQYF.